This section outlines one TCR beta chain sequence together with its context. There are many counts of this clonotype. This clone's antigen is unknown. No base qualities exist here, and no much larger clone lies one base off it. Library creation used PCR. Sequencing was carried out with an Illumina HiSeq 4000. Bulk TCR libraries were generated as previously described, with the TCR primers listed in Table S5 used. The Qiagen AllPrep DNA/RNA kit was used to purify total RNA. Before analysis, reads from multiple sequencing runs of one library were combined. Processing in the source paper ran as follows. Reads were retained only if an exact TCR constant sequence was present, and the retained reads were trimmed to 150 nt and grouped according to their 12-nt molecular barcodes. Within each barcode group, reads were sub-clustered at a 15% Levenshtein threshold, and quality-weighted consensus sequences were built per RNA molecule. Non-functional sequences were filtered out, along with any lower-count sequence sitting one edit away from another sequence. Based on fitting two negative binomial distributions, any barcode sub-cluster with under 20% of the maximum read count was discarded. TCRdb redid the processing of the public reads, applying fastp at Q25 and MiXCR, and retained in-frame beta chains. Entries are consolidated by CDR3 protein sequence, retaining the most common genes and DNA. The V and J calls follow TCRdb's processing rather than the paper's. Present in this sample are 88,000 or so distinct CDR3 sequences, 21% of which were seen just once. 0.8% to 1.2% of the sample is taken by the ten largest.

The data belong to a study of molecular identifiers for immune sequencing clone quantification (dated by TCRdb to the late 2010s). Turning to the overall study: For a replicate experiment, RNA from 20,000 or 100,000 naive CD8 T cells was divided into five aliquots, of which four were sequenced. The study was a methods study using CD8 T cells to benchmark molecular-identifier clustering-based TCR repertoire sequencing (MIDCIRS) and TCR RNA copy counting. Study-level results and caveats: Naive libraries contained spiked-in Jurkat TCR RNA (roughly 10 copies' worth), which is not part of the donor repertoire. Modeling gave around 3.3 recovered TCR RNA copies per cell versus around 9.9 by digital PCR, implying approximately 30% capture efficiency. When barcode sub-clustering was omitted, TCR diversity was inflated by chimeric consensus sequences, with chimeras reaching as high as 47%. The sizes of highly expanded clones could end up underestimated when identical TCR molecules share a barcode. Clones above 20 RNA copies held over 99% of molecules in CMV-specific effector cells but under 1% in naive cells. Spiked-in Jurkat TCR RNA equal to a single cell's worth was reported to be detectable even within 1,100,000 naive CD8 T cells.

From its cysteine to its phenylalanine, the CDR3 spans 15 amino acids. The only DNA kept is the CDR3, 45 bases in frame from the first base. V sheds 5 bases and J sheds 2 bases, leaving 14 bases between their ends. Libraries of naive CD8 T cells were generated from about 21,000 to 970,000 sorted cells, with 10%, 30% or 50% of the purified RNA used. On a BD FACSAria II, naive CD8 T cells were FACS-sorted as CD8+CD4-CCR7+CD45RA+ and collected into RLT Plus buffer. Roughly ten TCR copies' worth of Jurkat RNA were spiked into roughly 18,000-1,000,000 naive CD8 T cell samples to test detection sensitivity. Enrichment of CD8 T cells was performed with RosetteSep CD8+ T Cell Enrichment Cocktail and Ficoll-Paque, after which ACK red cell lysis was carried out.

This TCR was sampled from a human donor in good health. Some libraries in this study had Jurkat cell RNA spiked in. The V gene is TRBV12-3 or TRBV12-4 and the J gene is TRBJ2-3; the best D guess is TRBD2, with 6 bases matching. Sequencing used naive CD8+ T cells from blood, with Jurkat cell RNA spiked in. The cell subset or site label, read with the paper, signifies: FACS-sorted CD8+CD4-CCR7+CD45RA+ naive T cells. The CDR3 corresponds to CASSPRDSYTDTQYF. The nucleotide sequence is given as TGTGCCAGCAGTCCCAGGGACTCATACACAGATACGCAGTATTTT.